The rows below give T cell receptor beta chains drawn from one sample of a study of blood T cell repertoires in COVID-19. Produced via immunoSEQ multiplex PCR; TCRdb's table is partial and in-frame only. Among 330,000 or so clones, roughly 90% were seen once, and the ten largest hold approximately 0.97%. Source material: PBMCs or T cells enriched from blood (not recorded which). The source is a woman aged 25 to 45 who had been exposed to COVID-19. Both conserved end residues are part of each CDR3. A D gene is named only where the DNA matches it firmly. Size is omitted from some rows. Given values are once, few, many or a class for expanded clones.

TGTGCCTTTCAGGGGAGTTTAGGCTACACCTTC CAFQGSLGYTF - TRBV30 - TRBJ1-2
TGCGCCAGCAGCCCAATTATACGATCGGACAGGGTGGGGTTTAACACTGAAGCTTTCTTT CASSPIIRSDRVGFNTEAFF - TRBV5-1 TRBD1 TRBJ1-1
TGTGCCAGTAGTACCCGGGAGAACAACGAGCAGTACTTC CASSTRENNEQYF - TRBV19 - TRBJ2-7
TGTGCCAGCAGCTGGGTTAGCGGGAGCGCCGGGGAGCTGTTTTTT CASSWVSGSAGELFF - TRBV5-8 TRBD2 TRBJ2-2
TGCAGCCCCCGGGGGGCCGATACCTACAATGAGCAGTTCTTC CSPRGADTYNEQFF - TRBV29-1 - TRBJ2-1
TGTGCCACCAGTGACCCGGGACAGGGATATGTCGGGGAGCTGTTTTTT CATSDPGQGYVGELFF once TRBV24-1 TRBD1 TRBJ2-2
TGTGCCAGCAGCTTAACGGGGGGCACCTACGAGCAGTACTTC CASSLTGGTYEQYF once TRBV7-9 - TRBJ2-7
TGTGCCAGCAGCGTGGGACAGGGGGCGAAGGGAAACACCATATATTTT CASSVGQGAKGNTIYF - TRBV9 TRBD1 TRBJ1-3
TGTGCCAGCAGTTACAGGGACCCGGGCAATCAGCCCCAGCATTTT CASSYRDPGNQPQHF - TRBV27 - TRBJ1-5
TGTGCCAGCAGTTTAAGGGGGAGACAATGGTTCTTC CASSLRGRQWFF - TRBV28 - TRBJ2-1
TGTGCCAGCAGCTTGGGCCGACAGTCCTATGGCTACACCTTC CASSLGRQSYGYTF - TRBV7-2 - TRBJ1-2
TGTGCCAGCAGCGACAGGGGGCGAAACTATGGCTACACCTTC CASSDRGRNYGYTF - TRBV28 TRBD1 TRBJ1-2
TGTGCCAGCAGCTTAATTCTCCAGGGAGGTGGCTACACCTTC CASSLILQGGGYTF - TRBV7-8 - TRBJ1-2
TGCGCCAGCAGCACTGGACAGGGGAACGCAGATACGCAGTATTTT CASSTGQGNADTQYF - TRBV10-1 TRBD1 TRBJ2-3
TGTGCCAGCAAGAAGGGGTGGACCGGGGAGCTGTTTTTT CASKKGWTGELFF - TRBV12-3/TRBV12-4 - TRBJ2-2
TGTGCCAGCAGCTTGTTGTCTAGCGGGAGCATCGACGAGCAGTACTTC CASSLLSSGSIDEQYF - TRBV5-6 TRBD2 TRBJ2-7
TGTGCCAGCAGCGTCGCCCAGAATCAGCCCCAGCATTTT CASSVAQNQPQHF - TRBV6-5 - TRBJ1-5
TGTGCCAGCAGGCCTCCAACAGGGCTCTATGGCTACACCTTC CASRPPTGLYGYTF - TRBV28 - TRBJ1-2
TGTGCCAGCAGCTGGGGGGGGACCAAGGATACGCAGTATTTT CASSWGGTKDTQYF - TRBV7-9 TRBD2 TRBJ2-3
TGTGCCAGTAGATTTTCTACAGGGATCGGTTCACCCCTCCACTTT CASRFSTGIGSPLHF - TRBV19 - TRBJ1-6
TGTGCCAGCAGTTCCTCCCAGGAGGTTCTGGATGGCTACACCTTC CASSSSQEVLDGYTF - TRBV27 - TRBJ1-2
TGTGCCACCTTCAGTTCTGGGGCCAACGTCCTGACTTTC CATFSSGANVLTF - TRBV28 - TRBJ2-6
TGTGCCAGCAGCCCCTGGAAAGTGCGGGACAGGGGAAGCACCGGGGAGCTGTTTTTT CASSPWKVRDRGSTGELFF - TRBV5-4 TRBD1 TRBJ2-2
TGTGCCAGCAAGGAAGACAGGAGCAATCAGCCCCAGCATTTT CASKEDRSNQPQHF - TRBV2 - TRBJ1-5
TGCGCCAGCAGCTTGGCCACAGACTACACCTTC CASSLATDYTF - TRBV5-1 - TRBJ1-2
TGTGCCAGCAGCCCGAGACTAGCGAGGCCGCCCTACGAGCAGTACTTC CASSPRLARPPYEQYF - TRBV11-3 TRBD2 TRBJ2-7
TGTGCCAGCAGCTTAAGAGGCGAGGGAGAGGATTCACCCCTCCACTTT CASSLRGEGEDSPLHF - TRBV7-3 - TRBJ1-6
TGTGCCAGCACCCCGGGGAGCTCTGGGGCCAACGTCCTGACTTTC CASTPGSSGANVLTF - TRBV7-7 - TRBJ2-6
TGTGCCAGCAGCGTTAATGTAGGAGATACTGGAAACACCATATATTTT CASSVNVGDTGNTIYF few TRBV9 - TRBJ1-3
TGTGCCAGCAGTCCAGGACTAGCGGGGGCTGAGCAGTTCTTC CASSPGLAGAEQFF - TRBV27 TRBD2 TRBJ2-1
TGCGCCAGCAGTCCCCTTGAGGGGGGGGGAGTTAATGGCTACACCTTC CASSPLEGGGVNGYTF - TRBV23-1 - TRBJ1-2
TGTGCCAGCAGCCACGGGCGGGTCAGGCCGTTCACTGAAGCTTTCTTT CASSHGRVRPFTEAFF - TRBV9 - TRBJ1-1
TGTGCCAGCTCACCACCCCGGGGGGGTGTGAACACTGAAGCTTTCTTT CASSPPRGGVNTEAFF - TRBV18 - TRBJ1-1
TGTGCCAGTAGTATAAAGTGGGAGCTGCCAGATACGCAGTATTTT CASSIKWELPDTQYF - TRBV19 - TRBJ2-3
TGCGCCAGCAGCGCGACTAGCGGGGCAGGTTCCTACGAGCAGTACTTC CASSATSGAGSYEQYF - TRBV5-1 TRBD2 TRBJ2-7
TGTGCCAGCAGTTCCGCAGCGGGAGGGGGGACAGATACGCAGTATTTT CASSSAAGGGTDTQYF many TRBV6-5 TRBD2 TRBJ2-3
TGTGCCAGTAGTTCAACAGGGGGAAATCAGCCCCAGCATTTT CASSSTGGNQPQHF - TRBV19 TRBD1 TRBJ1-5
TGTGCCAGCAGTGAACTTACTAGCGGGCTGAACGAGCAGTACTTC CASSELTSGLNEQYF - TRBV6-1 TRBD2 TRBJ2-7
TGTGCCAGTAGTATCCCCGGGGGAGAGACCCAGTACTTC CASSIPGGETQYF - TRBV19 - TRBJ2-5
TGTGCCAGCAGCGGGGAGACAGATACGCAGTATTTT CASSGETDTQYF once TRBV6-5 - TRBJ2-3
TGCGCCAGCAGCTTGGGTGGGACAGGGGGCGTGAATGAGCAGTTCTTC CASSLGGTGGVNEQFF - TRBV5-1 TRBD1 TRBJ2-1
TGCAGCGTTAAGTCCCAGACTAGCTTCCCGAGGGAGTACTTC CSVKSQTSFPREYF - TRBV29-1 TRBD2 TRBJ2-7
TGCGCCAGCACTAATAGCGGGAAGTACGAGCAGTACTTC CASTNSGKYEQYF - TRBV10-2 TRBD2 TRBJ2-7
TGTGCCAGCCGGACAGGGTCAGACACCGGGGAGCTGTTTTTT CASRTGSDTGELFF - TRBV28 TRBD1 TRBJ2-2